This TCR beta chain was sequenced during a study of tissue T cells after allogeneic stem cell transplantation. TCRbeta CDR3 was sequenced at survey depth with template counts. Assay: immunoSEQ multiplex PCR; the TCRdb copy retains only in-frame clones and omits some. The sample lists about 1,200 clones; over 35% were seen once. Study-level findings and limits: Which tissue TCRs were alloreactive or antigen-specific was not determined. Some clones might be persisting host cells.

In the case of this clone: Its antigen remains unknown.

The CDR3 extends over 17 amino acids. Trimming removed 4 bases from V and 4 bases from J, with 21 bases in between. Germline V gives CDR1 SGHVS, CDR2 FNYEAQ. The chain couples TRBV7-6 to TRBJ2-3; D perhaps matches TRBD2 (6 bases). Sequenced material: esophageal tissue, taken at autopsy. This TCR was recovered from a female patient aged 35 to 69 with steroid-refractory graft-versus-host disease after an allogeneic stem cell transplant. Some T cells may be graft donor cells. The CDR3 sequence: CASSSSVHDLRADTQYF. CDR3 nucleotide sequence: TGTGCCAGCAGCTCTAGCGTCCACGATTTAAGGGCAGATACGCAGTATTTT.